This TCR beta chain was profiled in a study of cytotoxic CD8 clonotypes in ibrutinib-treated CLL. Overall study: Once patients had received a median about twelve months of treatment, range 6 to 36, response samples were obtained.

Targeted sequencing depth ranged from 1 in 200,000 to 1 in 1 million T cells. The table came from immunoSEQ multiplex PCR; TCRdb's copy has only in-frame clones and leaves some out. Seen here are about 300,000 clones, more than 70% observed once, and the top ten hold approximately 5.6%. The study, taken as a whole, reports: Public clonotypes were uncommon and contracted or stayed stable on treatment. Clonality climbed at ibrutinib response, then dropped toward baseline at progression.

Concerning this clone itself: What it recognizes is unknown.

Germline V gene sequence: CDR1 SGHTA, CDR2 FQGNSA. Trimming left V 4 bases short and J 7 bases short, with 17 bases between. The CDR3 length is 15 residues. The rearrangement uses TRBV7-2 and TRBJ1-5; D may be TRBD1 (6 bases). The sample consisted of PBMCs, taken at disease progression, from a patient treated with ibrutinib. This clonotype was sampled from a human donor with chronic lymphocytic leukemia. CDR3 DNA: TGTGCCAGCAGCTCACAGGTCGGGGGCGGACAGCCCCAGCATTTT. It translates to CASSSQVGGGQPQHF.